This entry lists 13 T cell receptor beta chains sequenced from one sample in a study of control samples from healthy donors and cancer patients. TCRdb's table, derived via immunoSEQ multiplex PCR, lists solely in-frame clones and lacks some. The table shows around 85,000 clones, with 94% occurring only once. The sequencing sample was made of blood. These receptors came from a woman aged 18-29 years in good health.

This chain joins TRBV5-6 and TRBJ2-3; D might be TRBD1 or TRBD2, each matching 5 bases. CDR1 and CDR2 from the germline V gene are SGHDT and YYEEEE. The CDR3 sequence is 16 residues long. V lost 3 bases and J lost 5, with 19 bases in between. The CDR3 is CASSSFGTPSRDTQYF. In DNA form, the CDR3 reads TGTGCCAGCAGCTCGTTCGGGACGCCGAGCCGAGATACGCAGTATTTT.

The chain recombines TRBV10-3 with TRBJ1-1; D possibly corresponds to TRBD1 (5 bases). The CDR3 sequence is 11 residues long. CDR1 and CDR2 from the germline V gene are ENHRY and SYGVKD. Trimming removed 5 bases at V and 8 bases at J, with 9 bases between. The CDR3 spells CAISQGPEAFF. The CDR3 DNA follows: TGTGCCATCAGTCAGGGTCCCGAAGCTTTCTTT.

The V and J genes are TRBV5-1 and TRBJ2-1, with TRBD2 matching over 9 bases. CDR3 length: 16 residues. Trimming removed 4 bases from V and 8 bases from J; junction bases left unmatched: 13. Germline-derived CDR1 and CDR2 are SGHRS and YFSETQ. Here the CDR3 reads CASSGDGTSTMYEQFF. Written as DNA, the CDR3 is TGCGCCAGCAGCGGAGACGGGACTAGCACGATGTATGAGCAGTTCTTC.

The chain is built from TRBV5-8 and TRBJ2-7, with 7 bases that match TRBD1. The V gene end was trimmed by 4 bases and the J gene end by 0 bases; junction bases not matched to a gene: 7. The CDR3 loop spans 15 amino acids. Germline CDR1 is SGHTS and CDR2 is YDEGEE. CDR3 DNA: TGTGCCAGCAGCAAAATCAGGGGGAGCTCCTACGAGCAGTACTTC. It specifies CASSKIRGSSYEQYF. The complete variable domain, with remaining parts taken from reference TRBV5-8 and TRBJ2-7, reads EAGVTQSPTHLIKTRGQQATLRCSPISGHTSVYWYQQALGLGLQFLLWYDEGEERNRGNFPPRFSGRQFPNYSSELNVNALELEDSALYLCASSKIRGSSYEQYFGPGTRLTVT.

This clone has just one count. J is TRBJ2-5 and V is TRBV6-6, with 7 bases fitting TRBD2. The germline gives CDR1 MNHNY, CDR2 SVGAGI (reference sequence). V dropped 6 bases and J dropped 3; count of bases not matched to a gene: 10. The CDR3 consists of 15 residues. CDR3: CASRRTPGLKETQYF. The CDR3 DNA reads TGTGCCAGCAGAAGAACACCGGGACTAAAAGAGACCCAGTACTTC.

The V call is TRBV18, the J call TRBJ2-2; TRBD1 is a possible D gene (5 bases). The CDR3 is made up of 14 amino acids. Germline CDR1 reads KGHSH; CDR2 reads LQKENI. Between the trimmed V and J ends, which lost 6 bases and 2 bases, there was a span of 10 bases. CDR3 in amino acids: CASSKGDNTGELFF. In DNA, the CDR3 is TGTGCCAGCTCTAAAGGGGATAACACCGGGGAGCTGTTTTTT.

The CDR3 DNA follows: TGTGCCAGCAGTTACGGACTAGCGGGAGGGCCGTTGTGGTACAATGAGCAGTTCTTC. Translated: CASSYGLAGGPLWYNEQFF. The chain employs TRBV27 and TRBJ2-1; 15 nucleotides match TRBD2. The germline V gene has CDR1 MNHEY and CDR2 SMNVEV (reference sequence). With 4 bases clipped from V and 4 bases from J, the junction kept 11 bases outside the gene matches. The CDR3 contains 19 residues.

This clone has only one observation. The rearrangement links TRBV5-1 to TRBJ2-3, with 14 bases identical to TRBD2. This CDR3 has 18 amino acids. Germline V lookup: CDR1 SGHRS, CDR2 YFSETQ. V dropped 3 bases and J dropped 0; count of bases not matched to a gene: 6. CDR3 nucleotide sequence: TGCGCCAGCAGCTCTGGACTAGCGGGGGGCCCTAGCACAGATACGCAGTATTTT. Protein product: CASSSGLAGGPSTDTQYF.

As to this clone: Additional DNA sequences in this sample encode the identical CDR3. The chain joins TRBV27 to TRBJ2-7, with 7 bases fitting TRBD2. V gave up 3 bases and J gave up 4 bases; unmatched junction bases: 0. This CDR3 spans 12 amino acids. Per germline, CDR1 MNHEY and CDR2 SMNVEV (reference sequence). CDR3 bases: TGTGCCAGCAGTTTGGGGGGGTACGAGCAGTACTTC. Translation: CASSLGGYEQYF.

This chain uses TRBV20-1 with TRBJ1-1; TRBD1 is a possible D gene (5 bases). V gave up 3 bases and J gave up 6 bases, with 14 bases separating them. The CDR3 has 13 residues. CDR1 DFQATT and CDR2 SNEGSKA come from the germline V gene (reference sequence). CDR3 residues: CSASWGVRAEAFF. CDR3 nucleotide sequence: TGCAGTGCTAGTTGGGGGGTGAGGGCTGAAGCTTTCTTT.

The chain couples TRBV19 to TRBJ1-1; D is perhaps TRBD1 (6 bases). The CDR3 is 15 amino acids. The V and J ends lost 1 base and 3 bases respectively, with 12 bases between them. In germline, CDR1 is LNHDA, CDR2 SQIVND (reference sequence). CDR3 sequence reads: CASSIGWGADTEAFF. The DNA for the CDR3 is TGTGCCAGTAGTATAGGATGGGGGGCGGACACTGAAGCTTTCTTT.

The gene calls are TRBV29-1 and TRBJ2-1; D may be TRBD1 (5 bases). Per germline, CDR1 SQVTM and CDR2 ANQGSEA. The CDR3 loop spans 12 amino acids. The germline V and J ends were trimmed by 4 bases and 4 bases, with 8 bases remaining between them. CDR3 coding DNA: TGCAGCGTTGGAGACAGTTACAATGAGCAGTTCTTC. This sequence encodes CSVGDSYNEQFF.

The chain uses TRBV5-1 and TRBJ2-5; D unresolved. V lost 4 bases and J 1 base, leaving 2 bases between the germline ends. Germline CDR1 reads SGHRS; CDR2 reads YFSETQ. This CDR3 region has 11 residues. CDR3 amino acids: CASSIQETQYF. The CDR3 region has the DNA TGCGCCAGCAGCATCCAAGAGACCCAGTACTTC.